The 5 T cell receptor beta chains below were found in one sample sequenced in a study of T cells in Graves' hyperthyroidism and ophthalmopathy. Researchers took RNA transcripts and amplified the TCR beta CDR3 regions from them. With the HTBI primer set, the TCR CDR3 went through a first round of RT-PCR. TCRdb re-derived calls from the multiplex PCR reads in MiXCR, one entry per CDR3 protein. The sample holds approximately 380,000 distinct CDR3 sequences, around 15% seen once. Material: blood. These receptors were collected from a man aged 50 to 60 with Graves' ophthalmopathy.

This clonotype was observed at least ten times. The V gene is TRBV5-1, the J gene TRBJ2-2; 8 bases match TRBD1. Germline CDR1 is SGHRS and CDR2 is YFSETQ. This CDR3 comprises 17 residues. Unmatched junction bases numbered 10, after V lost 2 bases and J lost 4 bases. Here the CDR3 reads CASSLNRDRLITGELFF. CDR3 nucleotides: TGCGCCAGCAGCTTAAACCGGGACAGGTTGATCACCGGGGAGCTGTTTTTT.

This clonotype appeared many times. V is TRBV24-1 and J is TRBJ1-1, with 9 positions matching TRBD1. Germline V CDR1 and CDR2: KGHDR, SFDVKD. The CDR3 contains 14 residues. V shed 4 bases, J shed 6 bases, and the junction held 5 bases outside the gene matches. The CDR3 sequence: CATSDPGQGPEAFF. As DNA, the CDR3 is TGTGCCACCAGTGACCCGGGACAGGGCCCTGAAGCTTTCTTT.

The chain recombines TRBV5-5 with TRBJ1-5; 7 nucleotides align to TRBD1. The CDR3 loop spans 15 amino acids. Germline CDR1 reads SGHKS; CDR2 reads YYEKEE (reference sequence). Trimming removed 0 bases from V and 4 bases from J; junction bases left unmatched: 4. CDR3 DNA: TGTGCCAGCAGCTTGGCGGACAGGTTGAATCAGCCCCAGCATTTT. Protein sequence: CASSLADRLNQPQHF.

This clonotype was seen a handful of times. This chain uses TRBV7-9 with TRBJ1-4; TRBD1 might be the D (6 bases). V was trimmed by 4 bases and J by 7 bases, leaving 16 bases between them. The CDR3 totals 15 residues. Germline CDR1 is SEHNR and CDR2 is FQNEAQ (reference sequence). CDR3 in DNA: TGTGCCAGCAGCTCACCGGGACAAGGGGGTGAAAAACTGTTTTTT. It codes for CASSSPGQGGEKLFF.

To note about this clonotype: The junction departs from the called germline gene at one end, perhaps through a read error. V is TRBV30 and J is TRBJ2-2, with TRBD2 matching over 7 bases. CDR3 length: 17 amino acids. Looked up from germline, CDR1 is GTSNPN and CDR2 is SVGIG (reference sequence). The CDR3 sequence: CAWSNSGLGGMAGELLF. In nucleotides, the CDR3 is TGTGCCTGGAGTAATTCTGGCCTCGGGGGGATGGCCGGGGAGCTGCTTTTT.